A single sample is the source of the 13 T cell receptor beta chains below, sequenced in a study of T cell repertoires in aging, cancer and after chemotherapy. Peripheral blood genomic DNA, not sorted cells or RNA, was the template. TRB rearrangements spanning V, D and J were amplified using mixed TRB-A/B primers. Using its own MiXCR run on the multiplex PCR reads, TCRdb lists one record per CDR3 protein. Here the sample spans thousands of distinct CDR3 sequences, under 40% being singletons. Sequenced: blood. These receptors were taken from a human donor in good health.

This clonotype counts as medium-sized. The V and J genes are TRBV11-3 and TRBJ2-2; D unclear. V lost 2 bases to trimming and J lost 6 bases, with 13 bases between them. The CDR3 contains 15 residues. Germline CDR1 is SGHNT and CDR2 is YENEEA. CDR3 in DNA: TGTGCCAGCAGCTTACCAGGCCGATACCCCGGGGAGCTGTTTTTT. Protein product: CASSLPGRYPGELFF.

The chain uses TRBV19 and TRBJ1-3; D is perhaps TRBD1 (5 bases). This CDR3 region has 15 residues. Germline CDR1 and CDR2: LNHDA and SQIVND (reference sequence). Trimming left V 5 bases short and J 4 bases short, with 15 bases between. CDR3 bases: TGTGCCAGTAGTTGGGGCCTTGAAGTCGGAAACACCATATATTTT. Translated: CASSWGLEVGNTIYF.

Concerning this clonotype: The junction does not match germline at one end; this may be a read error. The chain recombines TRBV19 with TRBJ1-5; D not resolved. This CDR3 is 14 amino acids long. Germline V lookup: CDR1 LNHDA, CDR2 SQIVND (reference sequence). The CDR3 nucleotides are TGTGCCAGCAGAAGAGAAACCAGCAATCATCCCCAGCATTTT. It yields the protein CASRRETSNHPQHF. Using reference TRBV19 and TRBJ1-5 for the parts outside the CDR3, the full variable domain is DGGITQSPKYLFRKEGQNVTLSCEQNLNHDAMYWYRQDPGQGLRLIYYSQIVNDFQKGDIAEGYSVSREKKESFPLTVTSAQKNPTAFYLCASRRETSNHPQHFGDGTRLSIL.

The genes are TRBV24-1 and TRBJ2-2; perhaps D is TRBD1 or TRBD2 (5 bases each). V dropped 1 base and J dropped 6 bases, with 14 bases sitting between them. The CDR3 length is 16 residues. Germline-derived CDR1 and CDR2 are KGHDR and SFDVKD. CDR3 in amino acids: CATSDFGTPRSGELFF. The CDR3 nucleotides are TGTGCCACCAGTGATTTTGGGACCCCTAGGTCCGGGGAGCTGTTTTTT.

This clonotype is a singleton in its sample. CDR3: CATSRTSTPSGANVLTF. DNA of the CDR3: TGTGCCACCAGTCGGACCTCGACCCCCTCTGGGGCCAACGTCCTGACTTTC. The rearrangement joins TRBV24-1 to TRBJ2-6, with D hard to call. Germline CDR1 and CDR2: KGHDR and SFDVKD. The CDR3 extends over 17 amino acids. V lost 6 bases to trimming and J lost 0 bases, with 14 bases between them.

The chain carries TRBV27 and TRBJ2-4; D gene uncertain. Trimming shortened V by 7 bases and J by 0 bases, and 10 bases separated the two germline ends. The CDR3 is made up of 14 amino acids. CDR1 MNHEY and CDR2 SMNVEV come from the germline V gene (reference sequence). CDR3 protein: CASTITVAKNIQYF. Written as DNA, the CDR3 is TGTGCCAGCACGATCACTGTAGCCAAAAACATTCAGTACTTC.

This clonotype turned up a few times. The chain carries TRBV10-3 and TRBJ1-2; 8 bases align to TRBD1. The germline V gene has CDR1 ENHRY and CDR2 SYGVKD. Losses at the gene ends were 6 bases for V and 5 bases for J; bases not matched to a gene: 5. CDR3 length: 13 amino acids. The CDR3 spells CAISTDREYGYTF. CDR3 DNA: TGTGCCATCAGCACGGACAGGGAGTATGGCTACACCTTC.

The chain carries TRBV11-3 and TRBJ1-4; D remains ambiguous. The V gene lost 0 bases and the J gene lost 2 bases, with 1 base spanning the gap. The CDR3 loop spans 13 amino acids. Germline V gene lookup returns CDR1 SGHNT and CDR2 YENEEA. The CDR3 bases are TGTGCCAGCAGCTTAGAGACTAATGAAAAACTGTTTTTT. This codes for CASSLETNEKLFF.

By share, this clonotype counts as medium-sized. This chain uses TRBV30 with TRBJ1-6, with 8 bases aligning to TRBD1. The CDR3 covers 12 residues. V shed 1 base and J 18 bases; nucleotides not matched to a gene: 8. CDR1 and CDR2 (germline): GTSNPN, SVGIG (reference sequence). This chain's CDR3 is CAWSGRDRIDHF. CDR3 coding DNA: TGTGCCTGGAGTGGGAGGGACAGGATCGACCACTTT.

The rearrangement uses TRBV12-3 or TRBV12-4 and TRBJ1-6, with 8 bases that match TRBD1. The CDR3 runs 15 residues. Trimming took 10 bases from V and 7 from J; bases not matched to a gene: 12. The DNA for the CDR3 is TGTGCCATAATGAAAGGGACAGGTCTAAATTCACCCCTCCACTTT. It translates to CAIMKGTGLNSPLHF.

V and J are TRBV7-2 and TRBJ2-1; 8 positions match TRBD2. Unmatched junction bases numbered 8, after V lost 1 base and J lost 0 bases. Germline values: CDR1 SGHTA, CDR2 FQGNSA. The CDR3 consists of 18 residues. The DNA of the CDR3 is TGTGCCAGCAGCTTAGACCGGGGGAGCGGGGGCTCCTACAATGAGCAGTTCTTC. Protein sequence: CASSLDRGSGGSYNEQFF.

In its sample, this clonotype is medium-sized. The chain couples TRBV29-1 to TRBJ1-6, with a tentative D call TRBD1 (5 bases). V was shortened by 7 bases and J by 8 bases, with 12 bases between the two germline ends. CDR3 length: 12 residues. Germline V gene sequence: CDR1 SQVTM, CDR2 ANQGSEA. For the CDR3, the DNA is TGCAGCGCGAAGCAGGGAGATTCACCCCTCCACTTT. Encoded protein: CSAKQGDSPLHF.

CDR3 nucleotide sequence: TGTGCCAGCAGCTCCCCCGCCGGGGAAGGTACTTCAGATACGCAGTATTTT. Its translation is CASSSPAGEGTSDTQYF. The J gene is TRBJ2-3, the V gene TRBV5-4; TRBD2 is a possible D gene (5 bases). Trimming left V 3 bases short and J 4 bases short, with 21 bases between. Per the germline V gene, CDR1 is SGHNT and CDR2 is YYREEE (reference sequence). This CDR3 has 17 residues.